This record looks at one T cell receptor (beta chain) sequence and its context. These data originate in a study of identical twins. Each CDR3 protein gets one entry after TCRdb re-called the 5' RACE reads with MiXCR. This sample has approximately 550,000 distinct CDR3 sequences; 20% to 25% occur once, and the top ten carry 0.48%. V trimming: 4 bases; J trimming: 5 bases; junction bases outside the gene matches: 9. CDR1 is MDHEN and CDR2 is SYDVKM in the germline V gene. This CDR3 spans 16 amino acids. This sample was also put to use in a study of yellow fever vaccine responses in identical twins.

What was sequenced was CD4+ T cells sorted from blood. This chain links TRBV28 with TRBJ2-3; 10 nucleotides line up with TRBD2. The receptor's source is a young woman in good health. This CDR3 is CASSSILAGGRDTQYF. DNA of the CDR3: TGTGCCAGCAGTTCCATCTTAGCGGGGGGTAGAGATACGCAGTATTTT.